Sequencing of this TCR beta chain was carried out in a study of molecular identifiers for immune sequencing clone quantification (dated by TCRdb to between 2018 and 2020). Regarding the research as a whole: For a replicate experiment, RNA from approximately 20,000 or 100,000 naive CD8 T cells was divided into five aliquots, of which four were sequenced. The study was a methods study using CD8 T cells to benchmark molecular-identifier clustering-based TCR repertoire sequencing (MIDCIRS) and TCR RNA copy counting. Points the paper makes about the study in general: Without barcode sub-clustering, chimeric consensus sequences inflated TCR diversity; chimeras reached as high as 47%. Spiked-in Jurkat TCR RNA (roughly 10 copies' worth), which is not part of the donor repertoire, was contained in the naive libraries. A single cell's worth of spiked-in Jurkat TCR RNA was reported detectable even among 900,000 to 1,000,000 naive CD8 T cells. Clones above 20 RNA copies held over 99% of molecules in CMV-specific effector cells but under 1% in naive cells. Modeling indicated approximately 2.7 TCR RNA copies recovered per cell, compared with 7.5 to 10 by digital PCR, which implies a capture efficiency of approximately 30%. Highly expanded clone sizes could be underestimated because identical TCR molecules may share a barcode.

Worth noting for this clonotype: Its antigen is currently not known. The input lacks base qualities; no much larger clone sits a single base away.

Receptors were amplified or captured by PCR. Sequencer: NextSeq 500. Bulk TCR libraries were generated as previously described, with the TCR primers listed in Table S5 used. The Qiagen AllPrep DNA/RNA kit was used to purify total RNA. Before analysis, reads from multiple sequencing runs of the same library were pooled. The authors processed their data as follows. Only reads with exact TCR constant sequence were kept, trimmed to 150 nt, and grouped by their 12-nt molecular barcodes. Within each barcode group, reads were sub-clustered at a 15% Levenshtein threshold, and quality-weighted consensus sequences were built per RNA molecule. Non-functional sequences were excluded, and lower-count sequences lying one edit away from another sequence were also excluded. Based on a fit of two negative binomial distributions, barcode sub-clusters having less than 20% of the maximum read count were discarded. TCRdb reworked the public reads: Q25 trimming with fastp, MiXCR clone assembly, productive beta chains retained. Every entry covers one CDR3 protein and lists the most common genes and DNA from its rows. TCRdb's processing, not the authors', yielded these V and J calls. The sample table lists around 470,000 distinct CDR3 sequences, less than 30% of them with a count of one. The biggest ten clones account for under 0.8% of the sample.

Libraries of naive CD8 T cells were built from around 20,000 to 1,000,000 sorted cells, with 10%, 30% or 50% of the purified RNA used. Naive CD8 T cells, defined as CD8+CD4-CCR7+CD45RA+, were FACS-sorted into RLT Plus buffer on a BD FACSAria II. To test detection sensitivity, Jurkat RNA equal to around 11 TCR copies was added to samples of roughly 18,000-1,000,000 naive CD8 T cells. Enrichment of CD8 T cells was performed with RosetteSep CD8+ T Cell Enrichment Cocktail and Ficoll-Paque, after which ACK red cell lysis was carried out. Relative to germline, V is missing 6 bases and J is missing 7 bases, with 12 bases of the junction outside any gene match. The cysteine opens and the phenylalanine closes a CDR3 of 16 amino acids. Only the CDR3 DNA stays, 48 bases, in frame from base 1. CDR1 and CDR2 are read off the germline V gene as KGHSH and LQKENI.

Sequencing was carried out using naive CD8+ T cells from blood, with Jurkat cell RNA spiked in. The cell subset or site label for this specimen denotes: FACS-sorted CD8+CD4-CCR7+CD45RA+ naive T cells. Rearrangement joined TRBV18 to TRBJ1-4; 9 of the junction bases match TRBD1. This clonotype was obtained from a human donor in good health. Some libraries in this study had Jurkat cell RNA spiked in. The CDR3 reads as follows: CASSPTFGDRAEKLFF. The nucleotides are TGTGCCAGCTCCCCGACCTTTGGGGACAGGGCTGAAAAACTGTTTTTT.